These 10 T cell receptor beta chains were all obtained from the same sample, sequenced in a study of T cells after yellow fever vaccination (dated by TCRdb to between 2017 and 2020). The library came from 5' RACE. Sequenced using an Illumina HiSeq 2500. The public reads were reprocessed in TCRdb via fastp at Q25 and MiXCR, keeping in-frame beta chains. Rows merge per CDR3 protein into single entries with the most common DNA and genes. In all, the sample holds 300,000 to 350,000 distinct CDR3 sequences, and roughly 8.3% of those were seen once. The leading ten clones occupy under 20% of the sample. This specimen's treatment or condition label, interpreted: live attenuated yellow fever vaccine strain. The sample in question was PBMCs, obtained around 45 days after the first yellow fever vaccination. All receptors come from a man aged 18 to 30 who received the YFV17D yellow fever vaccine.

This clonotype was recorded a few times. The rearrangement links TRBV5-1 to TRBJ1-5; D is unclear. The V gene's germline CDR1 is SGHRS and CDR2 YFSETQ. The length of the CDR3 is 14 residues. Trimming took 3 bases from V and 6 from J, leaving 13 bases between them. As DNA, the CDR3 is TGCGCCAGCAGCTACACAATCGGGGTTCAGCCCCAGCATTTT. It translates to CASSYTIGVQPQHF.

The V gene is TRBV18, the J gene TRBJ2-3, with 9 nucleotides matching TRBD1. From germline, CDR1 is KGHSH and CDR2 LQKENI. The CDR3 spans 15 residues. V was clipped by 3 bases and J by 5 bases; unmatched bases: 6. The CDR3 DNA is TGTGCCAGCTCACCGAACAGGGGGCATCAAGATACGCAGTATTTT. This sequence encodes CASSPNRGHQDTQYF. The complete variable domain, with remaining parts taken from reference TRBV18 and TRBJ2-3, reads NAGVMQNPRHLVRRRGQEARLRCSPMKGHSHVYWYRQLPEEGLKFMVYLQKENIIDESGMPKERFSAEFPKEGPSILRIQQVVRGDSAAYFCASSPNRGHQDTQYFGPGTRLTVL.

On this clonotype: The junction differs from germline at one of its ends, possibly a read error. The J gene is TRBJ2-5, the V gene TRBV7-9; the D gene could be TRBD1 or TRBD2 (5 bases each). The CDR3 totals 12 residues. Looked up from germline, CDR1 is SEHNR and CDR2 is FQNEAQ (reference sequence). The CDR3, as DNA: TGTGTCAGCAGGAGAGGGGAGGAGACCCAGTACTTC. Translated: CVSRRGEETQYF.

This clonotype has a count of ten or more. The V call is TRBV7-3, the J call TRBJ2-7; either TRBD1 or TRBD2 may fit D (6 bases each). The CDR3 has 15 residues. Germline V CDR1 and CDR2: SGHTA, FQGTGA. V was clipped by 3 bases and J by 2 bases, with 14 bases between them. CDR3 amino acids: CASSLRGGLTYEQYV. The CDR3 region has the DNA TGTGCCAGCAGCTTGCGAGGGGGGCTGACCTACGAGCAGTACGTC.

J is TRBJ2-3 and V is TRBV7-9, with TRBD2 identical over 9 bases. This CDR3 comprises 14 residues. From germline, CDR1 is SEHNR and CDR2 FQNEAQ (reference sequence). After removal of 3 bases from V and 5 bases from J, the junction contained 3 bases not matched to a gene. CDR3 bases: TGTGCCAGCAGCTTCGCGGGGGGGATAGATACGCAGTATTTT. Residues: CASSFAGGIDTQYF.

This clonotype was observed many times. J is TRBJ1-1 and V is TRBV7-2, with a weak D call TRBD1 (5 bases). V was shortened by 3 bases and J by 1 base, with 6 bases between the two germline ends. CDR3 size: 13 residues. Germline V gives CDR1 SGHTA, CDR2 FQGNSA. Here the CDR3 reads CASSFQGNTEAFF. For the CDR3, the DNA is TGTGCCAGCAGCTTCCAGGGGAACACTGAAGCTTTCTTT.

The chain combines TRBV12-3 or TRBV12-4 with TRBJ2-1, with TRBD2 matching 7 bases. The CDR3 covers 17 residues. V gave up 7 bases and J gave up 4 bases; unmatched junction bases: 16. CDR3 sequence: CASIRQSGRRGYNEQFF. The CDR3, as DNA: TGTGCCAGCATCCGGCAGTCTGGGAGGCGGGGGTACAATGAGCAGTTCTTC.

This clonotype was counted a few times. This chain joins TRBV24-1 and TRBJ2-5; D possibly matches TRBD1 or TRBD2 (5 bases each). The germline V and J ends were trimmed by 3 bases and 4 bases, with 14 bases remaining between them. Germline CDR1 and CDR2: KGHDR and SFDVKD. CDR3 length: 15 amino acids. This chain's CDR3 is CATSDQGVSLETQYF. The CDR3 region has the DNA TGTGCCACCAGTGATCAGGGAGTTTCGCTAGAGACCCAGTACTTC.

This clonotype was seen a handful of times. The chain combines TRBV7-9 with TRBJ2-7, with 8 bases lining up with TRBD2. With 5 bases clipped from V and 5 bases from J, the junction kept 8 bases outside the gene matches. The CDR3 runs 14 residues. In germline, CDR1 is SEHNR, CDR2 FQNEAQ (reference sequence). Written as DNA, the CDR3 is TGTGCCAGCAGCCTCCGGGGGGGCCTCAACGAGCAGTACTTC. Its protein product is CASSLRGGLNEQYF.

This clonotype came up once. The chain is built from TRBV20-1 and TRBJ1-1; unclear D gene. V lost 0 bases and J 3 bases, leaving 14 bases between the germline ends. CDR1 and CDR2 (germline): DFQATT, SNEGSKA (reference sequence). There are 15 residues in the CDR3. In DNA form, the CDR3 reads TGCAGTGCTAGAGAGTCCCCCTGGGGAGACACTGAAGCTTTCTTT. Protein: CSARESPWGDTEAFF.